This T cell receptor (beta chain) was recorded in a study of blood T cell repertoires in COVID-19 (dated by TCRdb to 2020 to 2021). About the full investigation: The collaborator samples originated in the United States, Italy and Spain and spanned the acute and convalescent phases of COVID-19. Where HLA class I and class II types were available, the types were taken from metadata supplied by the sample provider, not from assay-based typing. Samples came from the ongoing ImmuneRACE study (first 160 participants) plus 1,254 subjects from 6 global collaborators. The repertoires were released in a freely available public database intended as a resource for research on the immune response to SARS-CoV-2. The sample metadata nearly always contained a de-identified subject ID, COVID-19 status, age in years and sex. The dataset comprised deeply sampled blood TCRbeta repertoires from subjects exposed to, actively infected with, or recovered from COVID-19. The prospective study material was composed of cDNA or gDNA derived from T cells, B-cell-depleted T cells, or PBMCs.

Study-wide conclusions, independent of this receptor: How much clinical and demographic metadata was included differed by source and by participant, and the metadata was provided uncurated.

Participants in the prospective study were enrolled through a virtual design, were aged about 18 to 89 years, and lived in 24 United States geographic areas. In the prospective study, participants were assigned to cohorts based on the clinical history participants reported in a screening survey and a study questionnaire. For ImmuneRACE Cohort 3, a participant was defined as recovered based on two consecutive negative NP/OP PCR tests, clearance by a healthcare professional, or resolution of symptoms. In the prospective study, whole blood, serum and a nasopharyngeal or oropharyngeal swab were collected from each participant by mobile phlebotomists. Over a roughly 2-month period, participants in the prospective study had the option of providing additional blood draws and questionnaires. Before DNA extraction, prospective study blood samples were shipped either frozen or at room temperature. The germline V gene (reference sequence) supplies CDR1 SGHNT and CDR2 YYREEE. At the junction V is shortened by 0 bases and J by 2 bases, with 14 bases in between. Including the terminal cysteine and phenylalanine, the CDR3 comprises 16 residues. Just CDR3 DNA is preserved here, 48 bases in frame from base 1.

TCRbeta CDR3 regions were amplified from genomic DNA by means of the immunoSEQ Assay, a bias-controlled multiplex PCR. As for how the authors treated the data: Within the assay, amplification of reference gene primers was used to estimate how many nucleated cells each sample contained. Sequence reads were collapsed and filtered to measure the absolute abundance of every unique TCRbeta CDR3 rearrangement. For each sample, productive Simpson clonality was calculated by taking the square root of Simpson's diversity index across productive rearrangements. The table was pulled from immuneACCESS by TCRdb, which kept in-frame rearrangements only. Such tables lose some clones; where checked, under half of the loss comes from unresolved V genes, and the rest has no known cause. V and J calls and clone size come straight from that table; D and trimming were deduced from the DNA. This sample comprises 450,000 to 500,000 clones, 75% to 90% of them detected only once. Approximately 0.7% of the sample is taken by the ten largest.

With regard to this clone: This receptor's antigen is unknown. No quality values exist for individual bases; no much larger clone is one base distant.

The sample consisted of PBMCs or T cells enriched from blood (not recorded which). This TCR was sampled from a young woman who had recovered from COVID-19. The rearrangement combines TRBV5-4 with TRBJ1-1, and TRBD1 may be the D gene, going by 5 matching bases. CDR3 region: CASSLAGRGVNTEAFF. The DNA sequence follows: TGTGCCAGCAGCTTGGCCGGGCGGGGGGTTAACACTGAAGCTTTCTTT. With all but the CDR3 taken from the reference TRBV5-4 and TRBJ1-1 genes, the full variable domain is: ETGVTQSPTHLIKTRGQQVTLRCSSQSGHNTVSWYQQALGQGPQFIFQYYREEENGRGNFPPRFSGLQFPNYSSELNVNALELDDSALYLCASSLAGRGVNTEAFFGQGTRLTVV.